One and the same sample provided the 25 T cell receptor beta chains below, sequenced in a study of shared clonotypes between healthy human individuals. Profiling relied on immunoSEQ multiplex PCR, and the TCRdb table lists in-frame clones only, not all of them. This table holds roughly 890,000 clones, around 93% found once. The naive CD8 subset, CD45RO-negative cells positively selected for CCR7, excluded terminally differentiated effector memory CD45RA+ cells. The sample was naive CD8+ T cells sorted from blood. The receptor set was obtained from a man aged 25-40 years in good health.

The CDR3: CASSMGTTTGELFF. The CDR3, as DNA: TGTGCCAGTAGTATGGGGACGACCACCGGGGAGCTGTTTTTT. This chain joins TRBV19 and TRBJ2-2, with D tentatively TRBD1 or TRBD2 (5 bases each). Per the germline V gene, CDR1 is LNHDA and CDR2 is SQIVND (reference sequence). Between the trimmed V and J ends, which lost 3 bases and 4 bases, there was a span of 9 bases. This CDR3 has 14 amino acids.

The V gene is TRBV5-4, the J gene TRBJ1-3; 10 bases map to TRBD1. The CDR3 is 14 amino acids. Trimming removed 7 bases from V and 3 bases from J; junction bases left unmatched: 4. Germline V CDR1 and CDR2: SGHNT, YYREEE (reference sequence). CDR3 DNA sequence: TGTGCCAGCGAGGACAGGGGGGATGGAAACACCATATATTTT. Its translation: CASEDRGDGNTIYF.

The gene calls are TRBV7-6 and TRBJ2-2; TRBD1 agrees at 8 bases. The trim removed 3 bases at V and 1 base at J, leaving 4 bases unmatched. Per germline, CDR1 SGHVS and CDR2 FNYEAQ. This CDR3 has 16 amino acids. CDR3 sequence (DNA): TGTGCCAGCAGCTTGGACAGGGCCAAGAACACCGGGGAGCTGTTTTTT. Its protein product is CASSLDRAKNTGELFF.

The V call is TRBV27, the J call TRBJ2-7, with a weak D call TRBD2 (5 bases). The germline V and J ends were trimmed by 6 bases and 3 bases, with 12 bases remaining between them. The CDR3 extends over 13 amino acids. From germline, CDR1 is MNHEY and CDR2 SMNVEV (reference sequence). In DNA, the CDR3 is TGTGCCAGCAGACGAGGGAGTGGCTACGAGCAGTACTTC. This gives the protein CASRRGSGYEQYF.

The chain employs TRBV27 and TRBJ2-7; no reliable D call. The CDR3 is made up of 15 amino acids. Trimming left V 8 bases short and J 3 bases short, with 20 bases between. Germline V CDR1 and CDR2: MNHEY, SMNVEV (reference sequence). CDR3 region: CASRESTGGFYEQYF. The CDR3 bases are TGTGCCAGCCGAGAATCCACCGGTGGGTTCTACGAGCAGTACTTC.

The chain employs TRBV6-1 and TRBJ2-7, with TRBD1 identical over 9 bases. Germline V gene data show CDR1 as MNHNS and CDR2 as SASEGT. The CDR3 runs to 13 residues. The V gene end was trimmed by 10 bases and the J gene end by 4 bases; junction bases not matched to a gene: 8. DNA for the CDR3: TGTGCCACCCGGGACAGGGTTTCTTACGAGCAGTACTTC. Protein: CATRDRVSYEQYF.

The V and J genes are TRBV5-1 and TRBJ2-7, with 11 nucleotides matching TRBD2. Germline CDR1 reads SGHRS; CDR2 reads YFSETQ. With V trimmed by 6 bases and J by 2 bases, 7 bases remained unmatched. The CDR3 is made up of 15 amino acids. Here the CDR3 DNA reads TGCGCCAGCAAAGCCGGGACTAGCGGAACCTACGAGCAGTACTTC. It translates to CASKAGTSGTYEQYF.

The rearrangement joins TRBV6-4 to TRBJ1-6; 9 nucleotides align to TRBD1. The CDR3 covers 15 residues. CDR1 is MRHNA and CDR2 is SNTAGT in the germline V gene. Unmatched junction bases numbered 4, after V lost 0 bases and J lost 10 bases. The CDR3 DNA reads TGTGCCAGCAGTGACTCACCGGACAGGGGCTCACCCCTCCACTTT. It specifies CASSDSPDRGSPLHF.

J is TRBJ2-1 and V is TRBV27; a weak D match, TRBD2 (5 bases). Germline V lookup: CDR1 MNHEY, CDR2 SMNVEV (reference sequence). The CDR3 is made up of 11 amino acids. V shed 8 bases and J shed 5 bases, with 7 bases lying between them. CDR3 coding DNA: TGTGCCAGCGGAGCGGACAATGAGCAGTTCTTC. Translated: CASGADNEQFF.

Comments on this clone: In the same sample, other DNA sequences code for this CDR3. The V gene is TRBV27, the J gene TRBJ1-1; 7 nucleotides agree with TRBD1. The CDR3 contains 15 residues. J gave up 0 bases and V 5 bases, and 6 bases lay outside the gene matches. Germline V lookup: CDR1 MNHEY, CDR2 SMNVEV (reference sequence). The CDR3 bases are TGTGCCAGCAGTCTACTCGGGACAGTGAACACTGAAGCTTTCTTT. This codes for CASSLLGTVNTEAFF.

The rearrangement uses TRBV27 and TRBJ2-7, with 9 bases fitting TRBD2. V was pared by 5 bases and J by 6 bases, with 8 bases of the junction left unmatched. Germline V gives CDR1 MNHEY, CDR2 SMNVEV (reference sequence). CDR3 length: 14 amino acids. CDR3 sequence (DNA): TGTGCCAGCAGTGAGGGACTAGCTTCTATCGAGCAGTACTTC. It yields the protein CASSEGLASIEQYF.

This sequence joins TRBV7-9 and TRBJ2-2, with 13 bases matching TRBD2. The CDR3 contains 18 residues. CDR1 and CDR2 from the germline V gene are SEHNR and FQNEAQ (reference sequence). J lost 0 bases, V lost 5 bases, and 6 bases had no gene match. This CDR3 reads CASSTSGTSGTNTGELFF. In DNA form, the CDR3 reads TGTGCCAGCAGCACCAGCGGGACTAGCGGGACGAACACCGGGGAGCTGTTTTTT.

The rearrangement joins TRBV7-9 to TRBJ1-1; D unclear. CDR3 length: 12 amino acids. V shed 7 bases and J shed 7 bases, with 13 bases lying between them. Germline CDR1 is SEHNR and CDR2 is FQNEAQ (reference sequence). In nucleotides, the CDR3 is TGTGCCAGCATAGACGGAGCACTTGAAGCTTTCTTT. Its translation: CASIDGALEAFF.

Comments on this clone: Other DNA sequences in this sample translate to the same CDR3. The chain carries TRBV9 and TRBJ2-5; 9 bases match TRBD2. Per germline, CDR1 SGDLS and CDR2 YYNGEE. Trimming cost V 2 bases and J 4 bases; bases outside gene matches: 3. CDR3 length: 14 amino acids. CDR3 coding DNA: TGTGCCAGCAGCGTGGGACTAGCTGGAGAGACCCAGTACTTC. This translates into CASSVGLAGETQYF.

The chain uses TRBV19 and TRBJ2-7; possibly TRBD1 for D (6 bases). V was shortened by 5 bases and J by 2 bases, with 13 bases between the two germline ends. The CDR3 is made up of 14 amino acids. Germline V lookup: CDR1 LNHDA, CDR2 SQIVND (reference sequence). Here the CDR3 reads CASSWGQGPYEQYF. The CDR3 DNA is TGTGCCAGTAGTTGGGGTCAGGGGCCCTACGAGCAGTACTTC. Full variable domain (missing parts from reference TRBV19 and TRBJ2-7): DGGITQSPKYLFRKEGQNVTLSCEQNLNHDAMYWYRQDPGQGLRLIYYSQIVNDFQKGDIAEGYSVSREKKESFPLTVTSAQKNPTAFYLCASSWGQGPYEQYFGPGTRLTVT.

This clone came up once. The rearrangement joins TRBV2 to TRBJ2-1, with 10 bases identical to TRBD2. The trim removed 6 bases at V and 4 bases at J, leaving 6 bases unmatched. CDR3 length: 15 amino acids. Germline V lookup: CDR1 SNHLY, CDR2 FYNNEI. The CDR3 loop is CASSLTSGKYNEQFF. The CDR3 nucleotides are TGTGCCAGCAGCCTCACTAGCGGGAAGTACAATGAGCAGTTCTTC. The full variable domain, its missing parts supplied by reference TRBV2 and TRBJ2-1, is EPEVTQTPSHQVTQMGQEVILRCVPISNHLYFYWYRQILGQKVEFLVSFYNNEISEKSEIFDDQFSVERPDGSNFTLKIRSTKLEDSAMYFCASSLTSGKYNEQFFGPGTRLTVL.

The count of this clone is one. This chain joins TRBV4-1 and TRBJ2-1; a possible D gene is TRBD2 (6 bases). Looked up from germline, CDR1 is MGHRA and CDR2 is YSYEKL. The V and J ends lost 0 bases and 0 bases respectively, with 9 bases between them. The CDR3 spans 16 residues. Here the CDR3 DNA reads TGCGCCAGCAGCCAAGATCGGGACTCCTCCTACAATGAGCAGTTCTTC. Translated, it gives CASSQDRDSSYNEQFF.

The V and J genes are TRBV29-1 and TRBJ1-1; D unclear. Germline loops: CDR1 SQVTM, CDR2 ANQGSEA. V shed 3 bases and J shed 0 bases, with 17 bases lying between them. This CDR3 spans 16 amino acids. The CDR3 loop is CSVDRTKGPMNTEAFF. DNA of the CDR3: TGCAGCGTTGACAGGACCAAAGGGCCCATGAACACTGAAGCTTTCTTT. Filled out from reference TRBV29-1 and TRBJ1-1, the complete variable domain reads SAVISQKPSRDICQRGTSLTIQCQVDSQVTMMFWYRQQPGQSLTLIATANQGSEATYESGFVIDKFPISRPNLTFSTLTVSNMSPEDSSIYLCSVDRTKGPMNTEAFFGQGTRLTVV.

CDR3 in amino acids: CASSQEWGNEQFF. CDR3 nucleotides: TGCGCCAGCAGCCAAGAGTGGGGGAATGAGCAGTTCTTC. The chain links TRBV4-1 to TRBJ2-1; TRBD1 or TRBD2 may be the D gene (5 bases each). In germline, CDR1 is MGHRA, CDR2 YSYEKL. V was cut by 0 bases and J by 7 bases, with 7 bases left in between. This CDR3 comprises 13 residues.

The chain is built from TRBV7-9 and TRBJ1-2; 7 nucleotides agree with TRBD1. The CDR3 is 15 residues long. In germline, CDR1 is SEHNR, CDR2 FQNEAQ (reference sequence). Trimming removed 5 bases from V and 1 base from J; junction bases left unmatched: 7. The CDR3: CASSQSGQSNYGYTF. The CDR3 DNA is TGTGCCAGCAGCCAGTCGGGACAGAGTAACTATGGCTACACCTTC.

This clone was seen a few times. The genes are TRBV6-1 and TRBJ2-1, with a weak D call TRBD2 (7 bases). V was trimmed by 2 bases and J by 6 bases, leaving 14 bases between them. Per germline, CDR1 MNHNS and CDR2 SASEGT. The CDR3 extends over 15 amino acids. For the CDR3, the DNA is TGTGCCAGCAGTGAACACCGGGGGGCCGGCAATGAGCAGTTCTTC. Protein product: CASSEHRGAGNEQFF.

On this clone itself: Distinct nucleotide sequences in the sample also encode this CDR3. The DNA of the CDR3 is TGTGCCAGCAGCTTAAGGGGAGGGGAAAAACTGTTTTTT. This codes for CASSLRGGEKLFF. The chain carries TRBV7-9 and TRBJ1-4, with D possibly TRBD1 on 5 matching bases. The CDR3 sequence is 13 residues long. V lost 2 bases and J lost 8, with 9 bases in between. CDR1 and CDR2 (germline): SEHNR, FQNEAQ (reference sequence). The whole variable domain, filled in from reference TRBV7-9 and TRBJ1-4, reads DTGVSQNPRHKITKRGQNVTFRCDPISEHNRLYWYRQTLGQGPEFLTYFQNEAQLEKSRLLSDRFSAERPKGSFSTLEIQRTEQGDSAMYLCASSLRGGEKLFFGSGTQLSVL.

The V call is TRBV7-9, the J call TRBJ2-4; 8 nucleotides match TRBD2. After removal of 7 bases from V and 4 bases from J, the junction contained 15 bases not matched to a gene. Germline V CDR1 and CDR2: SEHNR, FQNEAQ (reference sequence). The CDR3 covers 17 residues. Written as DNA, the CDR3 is TGTGCCAGCACCGATCCACGGGGGGGCGCAGTAAAAAACATTCAGTACTTC. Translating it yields CASTDPRGGAVKNIQYF.

The CDR3 is CASSPWNSGFSYEQYF. The CDR3 DNA reads TGTGCCAGCAGCCCATGGAATAGCGGGTTCTCCTACGAGCAGTACTTC. V and J are TRBV9 and TRBJ2-7; 7 bases match TRBD2. Germline V gene sequence: CDR1 SGDLS, CDR2 YYNGEE. After removal of 4 bases from V and 0 bases from J, the junction contained 10 bases not matched to a gene. This CDR3 has 16 amino acids.

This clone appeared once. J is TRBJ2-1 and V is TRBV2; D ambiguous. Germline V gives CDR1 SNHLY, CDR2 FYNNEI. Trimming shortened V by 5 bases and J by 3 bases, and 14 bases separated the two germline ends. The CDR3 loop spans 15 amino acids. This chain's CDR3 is CASSPGLTGYNEQFF. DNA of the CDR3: TGTGCCAGCAGTCCCGGGCTGACTGGCTACAATGAGCAGTTCTTC.